The rows below give T cell receptor beta chains drawn from one sample of a study of T cells expressing NK-cell markers. TCRdb re-called the 5' RACE reads and shows each CDR3 protein once, DNA omitted. Its table records roughly 180,000 distinct CDR3 sequences. The sample was blood T cells: a sorted CD56 or NKG2C T cell subset, CD4+ or CD8+ T cells, or bulk PBMC T cells (not recorded which). These receptor sequences come from a woman between 18 and 70 years old in good health. The CDR3 runs from the conserved cysteine through the conserved F or W. Fields, in order: J gene, V gene, CDR3 protein.

TRBJ1-2 | TRBV6-1 | CASSEYWDPQDYGYTF
TRBJ2-7 | TRBV5-1 | CASSKRTGGDYEQYF
TRBJ1-4 | TRBV5-1 | CASSTGRLNEKLFF
TRBJ2-2 | TRBV4-1 | CASSQRPESTGELFF
TRBJ2-7 | TRBV7-2 | CASRLQGSEQYF
TRBJ2-5 | TRBV5-1 | CASSSGDRVGETQYF
TRBJ2-2 | TRBV7-3 | CASSSGDPAELTGELFF
TRBJ1-1 | TRBV6-2/TRBV6-3 | CASRAPGGNTEAFF
TRBJ2-7 | TRBV7-3 | CASSLSQAYEQYF
TRBJ2-1 | TRBV20-1 | CSAGLALLNEQFF
TRBJ2-1 | TRBV5-4 | CASSLIGDRAFF
TRBJ1-2 | TRBV6-5 | CASSPRSYGYTF
TRBJ2-3 | TRBV5-1 | CASSLSDSSDTQYF
TRBJ2-2 | TRBV9 | CASSVTSSSGELFF
TRBJ2-3 | TRBV10-3 | CAISEGRTSGGYTDTQYF
TRBJ1-4 | TRBV11-2 | CASSTGPREKLFF
TRBJ1-4 | TRBV2 | CASEGAPGEKLFF
TRBJ2-5 | TRBV7-4 | CASSPVFNWDQETQYF
TRBJ2-7 | TRBV5-1 | CASSRGTAQGQVYEQYF
TRBJ2-1 | TRBV28 | CASRMQGANYNEQFF
TRBJ2-1 | TRBV5-1 | CASSLEASGDYNEQFF
TRBJ1-2 | TRBV20-1 | CSARDGLSGYTF
TRBJ2-3 | TRBV12-3/TRBV12-4 | CASSLDYSGTQYF
TRBJ1-1 | TRBV7-9 | CASSLHGGRNTEAFF
TRBJ2-3 | TRBV27 | CASTSTGGQYTQYF
TRBJ2-3 | TRBV7-3 | CASSSTPGTDTQYF
TRBJ2-7 | TRBV7-6 | CASSRVGSYEQYF
TRBJ2-1 | TRBV2 | CASSEAPSTPQFF
TRBJ2-6 | TRBV27 | CATSWGGPFSGANVLTF
TRBJ2-3 | TRBV5-1 | CASSLALAGETDTQYF
TRBJ2-1 | TRBV25-1 | CASSDRTSGSLNEQFF
TRBJ2-7 | TRBV24-1 | CATSDLRGDRGLDEQYF
TRBJ1-5 | TRBV20-1 | CSAKYSGHNQPQHF
TRBJ2-1 | TRBV24-1 | CATSAERTLDEQFF
TRBJ2-7 | TRBV5-1 | CASSSDSRDGYEQYF
TRBJ2-7 | TRBV7-2 | CASSSWTGGSLEQYF
TRBJ1-4 | TRBV4-1 | CASSQDAYARAGLFF
TRBJ2-1 | TRBV2 | CASSEPPAHDEQFF
TRBJ2-1 | TRBV2 | CASRAGTSGGEQFF
TRBJ2-3 | TRBV29-1 | CSVGDRVSGTDTQYF
TRBJ1-4 | TRBV10-3 | CAAAGGIANEKLFF
TRBJ1-5 | TRBV12-3/TRBV12-4 | CASSFRSQTNQPQHF
TRBJ2-3 | TRBV4-1 | CASSQGLRGTRADTQYF
TRBJ2-4 | TRBV10-3 | CAISAGDIQYF
TRBJ2-5 | TRBV5-1 | CASSLSLTSAQETQYF
TRBJ2-5 | TRBV6-1 | CASHGLAAKETQYF
TRBJ1-6 | TRBV27 | CASSSTDRGNSPLHF